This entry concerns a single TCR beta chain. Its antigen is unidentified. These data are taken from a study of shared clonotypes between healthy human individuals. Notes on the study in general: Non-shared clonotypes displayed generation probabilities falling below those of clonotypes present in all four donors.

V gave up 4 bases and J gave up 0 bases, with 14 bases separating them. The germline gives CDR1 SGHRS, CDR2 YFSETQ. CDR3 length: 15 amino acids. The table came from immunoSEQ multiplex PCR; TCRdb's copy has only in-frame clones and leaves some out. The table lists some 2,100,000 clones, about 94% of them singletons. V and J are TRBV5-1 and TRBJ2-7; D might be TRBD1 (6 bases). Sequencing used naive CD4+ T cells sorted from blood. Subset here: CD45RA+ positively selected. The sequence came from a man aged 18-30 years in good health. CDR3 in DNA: TGCGCCAGCAGCCAGGGGCCCTCCTTCTCCTACGAGCAGTACTTC. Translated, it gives CASSQGPSFSYEQYF.